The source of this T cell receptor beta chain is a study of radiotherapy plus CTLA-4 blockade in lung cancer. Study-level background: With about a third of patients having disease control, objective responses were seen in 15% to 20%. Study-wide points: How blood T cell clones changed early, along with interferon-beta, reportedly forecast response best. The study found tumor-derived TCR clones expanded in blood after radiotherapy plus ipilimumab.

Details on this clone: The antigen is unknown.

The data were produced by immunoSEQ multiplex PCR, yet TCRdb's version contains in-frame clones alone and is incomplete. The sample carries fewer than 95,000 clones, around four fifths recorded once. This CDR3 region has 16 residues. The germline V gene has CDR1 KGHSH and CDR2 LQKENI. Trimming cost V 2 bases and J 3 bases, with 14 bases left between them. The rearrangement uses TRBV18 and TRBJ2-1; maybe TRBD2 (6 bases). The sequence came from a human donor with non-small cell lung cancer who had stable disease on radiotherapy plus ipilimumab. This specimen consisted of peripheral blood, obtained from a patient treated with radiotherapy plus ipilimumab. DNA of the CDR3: TGTGCCAGCTCACCAGAGAGGAGACTAGACTACAATGAGCAGTTCTTC. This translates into CASSPERRLDYNEQFF.